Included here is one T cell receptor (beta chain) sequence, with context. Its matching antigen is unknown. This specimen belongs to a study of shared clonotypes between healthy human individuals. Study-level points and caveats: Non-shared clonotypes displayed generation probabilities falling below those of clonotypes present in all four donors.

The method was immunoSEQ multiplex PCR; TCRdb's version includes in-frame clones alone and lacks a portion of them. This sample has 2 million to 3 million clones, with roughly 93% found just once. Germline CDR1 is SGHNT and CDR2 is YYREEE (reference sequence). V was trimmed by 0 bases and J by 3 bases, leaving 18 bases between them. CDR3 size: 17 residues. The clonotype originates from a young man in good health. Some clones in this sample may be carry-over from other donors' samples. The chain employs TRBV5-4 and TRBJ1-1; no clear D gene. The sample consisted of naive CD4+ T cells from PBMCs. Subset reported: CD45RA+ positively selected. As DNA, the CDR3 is TGTGCCAGCAGCTTGGGGTTCAGGACCCGGGGAGACACTGAAGCTTTCTTT. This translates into CASSLGFRTRGDTEAFF.